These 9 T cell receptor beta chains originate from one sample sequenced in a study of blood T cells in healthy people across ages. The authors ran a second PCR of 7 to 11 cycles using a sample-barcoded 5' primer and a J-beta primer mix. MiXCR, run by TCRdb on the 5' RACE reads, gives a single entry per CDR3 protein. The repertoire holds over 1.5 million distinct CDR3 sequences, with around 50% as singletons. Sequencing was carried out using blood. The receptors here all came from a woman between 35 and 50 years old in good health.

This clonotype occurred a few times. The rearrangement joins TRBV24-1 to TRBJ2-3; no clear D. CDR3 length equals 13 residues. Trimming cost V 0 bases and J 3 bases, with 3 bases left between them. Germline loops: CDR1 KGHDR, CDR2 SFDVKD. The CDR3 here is CATSDLHTDTQYF. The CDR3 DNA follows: TGTGCCACCAGTGATTTGCATACAGATACGCAGTATTTT.

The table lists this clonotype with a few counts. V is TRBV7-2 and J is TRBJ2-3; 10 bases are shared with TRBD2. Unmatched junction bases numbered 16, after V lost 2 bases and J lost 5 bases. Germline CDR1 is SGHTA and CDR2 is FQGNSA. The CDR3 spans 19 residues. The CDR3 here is CASSLYMAGSGGAVDTQYF. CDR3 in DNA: TGTGCCAGCAGCTTATACATGGCGGGCAGCGGGGGGGCCGTAGATACGCAGTATTTT.

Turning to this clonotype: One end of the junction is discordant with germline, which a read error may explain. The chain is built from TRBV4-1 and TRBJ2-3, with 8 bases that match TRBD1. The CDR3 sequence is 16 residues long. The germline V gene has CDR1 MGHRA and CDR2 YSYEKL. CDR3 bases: TGCGCCAGCGGCCAGACAGGGGTCCCTTTCACAGATACGCAGTATTTT. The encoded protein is CASGQTGVPFTDTQYF.

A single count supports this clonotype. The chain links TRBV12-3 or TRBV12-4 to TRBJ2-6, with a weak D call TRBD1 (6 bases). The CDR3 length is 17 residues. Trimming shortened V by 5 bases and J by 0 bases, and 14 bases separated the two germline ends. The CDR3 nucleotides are TGTGCCAGCAGTCTACAGGGAGCCCCCTCTGGGGCCAACGTCCTGACTTTC. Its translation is CASSLQGAPSGANVLTF.

CDR3 in amino acids: CASSYWTGTSGVTDTQYF. CDR3 nucleotide sequence: TGTGCCAGCAGCTACTGGACAGGGACGAGTGGTGTTACAGATACGCAGTATTTT. The chain uses TRBV7-8 and TRBJ2-3; TRBD1 aligns across 8 bases. The CDR3 extends over 18 amino acids. V was clipped by 4 bases and J by 3 bases; unmatched bases: 15. Germline-derived CDR1 and CDR2 are SGHVS and FQNEAQ.

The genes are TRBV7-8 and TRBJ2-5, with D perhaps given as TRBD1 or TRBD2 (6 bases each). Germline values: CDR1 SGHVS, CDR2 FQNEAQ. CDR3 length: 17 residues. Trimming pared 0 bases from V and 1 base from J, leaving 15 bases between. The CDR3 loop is CASSLATRGAIQETQYF. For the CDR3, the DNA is TGTGCCAGCAGCTTAGCTACTAGGGGGGCCATCCAAGAGACCCAGTACTTC.

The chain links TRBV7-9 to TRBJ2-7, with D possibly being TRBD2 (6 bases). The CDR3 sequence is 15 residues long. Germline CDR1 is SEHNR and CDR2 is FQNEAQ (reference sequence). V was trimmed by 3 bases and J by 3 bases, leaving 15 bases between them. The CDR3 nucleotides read TGTGCCAGCAGCTTGGGGCGGGATTGGGACTACGAGCAGTACTTC. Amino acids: CASSLGRDWDYEQYF.

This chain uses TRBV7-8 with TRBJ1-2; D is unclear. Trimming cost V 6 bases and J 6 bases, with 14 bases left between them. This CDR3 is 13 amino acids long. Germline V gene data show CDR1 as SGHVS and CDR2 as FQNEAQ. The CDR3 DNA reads TGTGCCAGCAGTCGGGGAAATGTAGATGGCTACACCTTC. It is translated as CASSRGNVDGYTF. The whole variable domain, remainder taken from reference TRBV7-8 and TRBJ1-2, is GAGVSQSPRYKVAKRGQDVALRCDPISGHVSLFWYQQALGQGPEFLTYFQNEAQLDKSGLPSDRFFAERPEGSVSTLKIQRTQQEDSAVYLCASSRGNVDGYTFGSGTRLTVV.

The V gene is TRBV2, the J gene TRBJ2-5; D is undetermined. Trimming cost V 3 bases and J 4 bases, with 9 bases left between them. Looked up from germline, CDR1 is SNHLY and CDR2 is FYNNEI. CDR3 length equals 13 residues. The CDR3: CASSDVGLETQYF. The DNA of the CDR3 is TGTGCCAGCAGTGACGTGGGGTTAGAGACCCAGTACTTC.